Below, 18 T cell receptor beta chains from the same sample are listed, as sequenced in a study of glioma-infiltrating T cells. Using RNA template, CDR3s of TCR alpha and beta were amplified with iRepertoire arm-PCR. TCRdb reprocessed the multiplex PCR reads with MiXCR, giving one entry per CDR3 protein. This sample yields some 160,000 distinct CDR3 sequences, of which more than 35% are seen a single time; roughly 5.2% belongs to the top ten. The sample comprised glioma tissue, nonneoplastic brain tissue, or PBMCs (not recorded which). Source of these receptors: a human donor with low-grade glioma or glioblastoma, undergoing nonglioma brain surgery, or in good health (not recorded which).

As for this clonotype: This clone may be a read error of a much larger clone one base away. J is TRBJ2-7 and V is TRBV7-2; D is tentatively TRBD1 or TRBD2 (5 bases each). Trimming stripped 4 bases from V and 1 base from J, with 17 bases between. The V gene's germline CDR1 is SGHTA and CDR2 FQGNSA. The CDR3 is made up of 16 amino acids. CDR3 DNA: TGTGCCAGCAGCTCGGTGGGGGACCTAAGGTCCTACGAGCAGTACTTC. It encodes CASSSVGDLRSYEQYF.

This chain connects TRBV28 to TRBJ2-3, with a weak D call TRBD2 (6 bases). Germline CDR1 is MDHEN and CDR2 is SYDVKM. The CDR3 sequence is 14 residues long. The ends were cut back, 4 bases at V and 6 bases at J, with 14 bases in the middle. The chain's CDR3 is CASSSPGLPDTQYF. The CDR3 DNA reads as TGTGCCAGCAGTTCTCCTGGACTACCCGATACGCAGTATTTT.

V gene TRBV29-1 combines with J gene TRBJ1-6; D gene ambiguous. The CDR3 extends over 13 amino acids. Germline V gene data show CDR1 as SQVTM and CDR2 as ANQGSEA. The ends were cut back, 4 bases at V and 4 bases at J, with 8 bases in the middle. CDR3 region: CSVVEQYNSPLHF. CDR3 DNA sequence: TGCAGCGTTGTGGAGCAGTATAATTCACCCCTCCACTTT.

Points on this clonotype: One base away lies a much larger clone, so this may be a sequencing read error. The chain carries TRBV11-3 and TRBJ1-5; the D gene is possibly TRBD1 (5 bases). The CDR3 is 14 residues long. In germline, CDR1 is SGHNT, CDR2 YENEEA. V was pared by 7 bases and J by 7 bases, with 17 bases between. The CDR3 spells CASITGLQRQPQHF. CDR3 nucleotides: TGTGCCAGCATCACGGGGCTTCAGAGGCAGCCCCAGCATTTT.

With respect to this clonotype: With a much larger clone just one base away, this may be a read error. This chain uses TRBV7-9 with TRBJ1-1, with D hard to call. The germline V gene encodes CDR1 SEHNR and CDR2 FQNEAQ (reference sequence). Trimming removed 5 bases at V and 6 bases at J, with 13 bases between. This CDR3 contains 13 residues. CDR3 region: CASSPPANAEAFF. As DNA, the CDR3 is TGTGCCAGCAGCCCGCCGGCTAACGCTGAAGCTTTCTTT.

This clonotype was recorded at least ten times. This chain connects TRBV20-1 to TRBJ1-6, with D unclear. Per the germline V gene, CDR1 is DFQATT and CDR2 is SNEGSKA (reference sequence). The CDR3 runs 13 residues. The V end lost 5 bases, the J end lost 5 bases, and 10 bases lay between the germline ends. The CDR3 nucleotides are TGCAGTGCTGTGGGAATCGATAATTCACCCCTCCACTTT. Translation: CSAVGIDNSPLHF.

This clonotype has ten or more counts. V gene TRBV28 combines with J gene TRBJ2-1, with D perhaps assigned TRBD1 or TRBD2 (5 bases each). Germline V CDR1 and CDR2: MDHEN, SYDVKM. Trimming removed 10 bases at V and 6 bases at J, with 16 bases between. The length of the CDR3 is 13 residues. For the CDR3, the DNA is TGTGCCACCCGGGGCTCTTCATCCAATGAGCAGTTCTTC. Residues: CATRGSSSNEQFF. Filled out from reference TRBV28 and TRBJ2-1, the complete variable domain reads DVKVTQSSRYLVKRTGEKVFLECVQDMDHENMFWYRQDPGLGLRLIYFSYDVKMKEKGDIPEGYSVSREKKERFSLILESASTNQTSMYLCATRGSSSNEQFFGPGTRLTVL.

This clonotype was observed a few times. The J gene is TRBJ2-5, the V gene TRBV28; 11 bases line up with TRBD1. Per germline, CDR1 MDHEN and CDR2 SYDVKM. V lost 4 bases, J lost 5 bases, and 6 bases stayed unmatched. This CDR3 is 15 amino acids long. CDR3 coding DNA: TGTGCCAGCAGTTATCCGGGACAGGGGGGGGAGACCCAGTACTTC. This sequence encodes CASSYPGQGGETQYF.

The chain recombines TRBV3-1 with TRBJ1-5; D is uncertain. Germline V CDR1 and CDR2: LGHDT, YNNKEL (reference sequence). V was cut by 1 base and J by 9 bases, with 10 bases left in between. There are 13 residues in the CDR3. The chain's CDR3 is CASSQVFRSPQHF. DNA for the CDR3: TGTGCCAGCAGCCAAGTTTTCCGGTCGCCCCAGCATTTT. Full variable domain (rest looked up from reference TRBV3-1 and TRBJ1-5): DTAVSQTPKYLVTQMGNDKSIKCEQNLGHDTMYWYKQDSKKFLKIMFSYNNKELIINETVPNRFSPKSPDKAHLNLHINSLELGDSAVYFCASSQVFRSPQHFGDGTRLSIL.

This clonotype is termed medium-sized (0.01 to 0.1%). The chain combines TRBV20-1 with TRBJ2-3, with TRBD2 matching over 11 bases. The CDR3 spans 15 residues. V shed 5 bases and J 3 bases; nucleotides not matched to a gene: 7. From germline, CDR1 is DFQATT and CDR2 SNEGSKA (reference sequence). The CDR3: CSAHTGTSGTDTQYF. In nucleotides, the CDR3 is TGCAGTGCTCATACCGGGACTAGCGGTACAGATACGCAGTATTTT.

The V call is TRBV12-3 or TRBV12-4, the J call TRBJ1-1, with D maybe TRBD1 (6 bases). V lost 6 bases and J lost 6, with 14 bases in between. The CDR3 is 13 amino acids. CDR3 bases: TGTGCCAGCAGCCAACAGGGTCTGGCTGAAGCTTTCTTT. Protein: CASSQQGLAEAFF.

This clonotype was recorded once. The CDR3 protein is CASRKTGVGTDTQYF. The CDR3 DNA reads TGTGCCAGTAGGAAAACAGGGGTTGGCACAGATACGCAGTATTTT. V gene TRBV19 combines with J gene TRBJ2-3; 7 positions agree with TRBD1. With V trimmed by 6 bases and J by 1 base, 7 bases remained unmatched. Germline assignment: CDR1 LNHDA and CDR2 SQIVND (reference sequence). The CDR3 loop spans 15 amino acids. The full variable domain, with the rest looked up from reference TRBV19 and TRBJ2-3, is DGGITQSPKYLFRKEGQNVTLSCEQNLNHDAMYWYRQDPGQGLRLIYYSQIVNDFQKGDIAEGYSVSREKKESFPLTVTSAQKNPTAFYLCASRKTGVGTDTQYFGPGTRLTVL.

As to this clonotype: A much larger clone is a single base away; this may be a read error. The J gene is TRBJ2-7, the V gene TRBV6-2 or TRBV6-3, with 13 bases aligning to TRBD2. The germline CDR1 and CDR2 sequences are MNHEY and SVGEGT. The CDR3 has 16 amino acids. Trimming took 4 bases from V and 7 from J; bases not matched to a gene: 10. In DNA, the CDR3 is TGTGCCAGCAGTTTTCGGACTAGCGGGAGTCTCCATGAGCAGTACTTC. It encodes CASSFRTSGSLHEQYF.

In its sample, this clonotype was seen a few times. The rearrangement joins TRBV29-1 to TRBJ1-1, with D perhaps TRBD1 (5 bases). This CDR3 region has 13 residues. Trimming removed 4 bases at V and 1 base at J, with 10 bases between. The germline V gene encodes CDR1 SQVTM and CDR2 ANQGSEA. The CDR3 nucleotides are TGCAGCGTTGTAGTACAGGCGAACACTGAAGCTTTCTTT. It translates to CSVVVQANTEAFF.

This clonotype was seen ten or more times. This chain links TRBV27 with TRBJ2-7; 11 bases fit TRBD2. Germline V gene data show CDR1 as MNHEY and CDR2 as SMNVEV (reference sequence). Trimming removed 4 bases from V and 5 bases from J; junction bases left unmatched: 7. The CDR3 length is 15 residues. CDR3 sequence reads: CASSSPTSGRDEQYF. In nucleotides, the CDR3 is TGTGCCAGCAGTTCCCCCACTAGCGGGAGAGACGAGCAGTACTTC.

The J gene is TRBJ2-7, the V gene TRBV29-1; 8 bases are shared with TRBD2. There are 15 residues in the CDR3. Germline CDR1 is SQVTM and CDR2 is ANQGSEA. V lost 1 base to trimming and J lost 2 bases; unmatched junction nucleotides: 7. The CDR3 nucleotides are TGCAGCGTTGAAGTAGCCGCGGGAGGAACCTACGAGCAGTACTTC. Translation gives CSVEVAAGGTYEQYF.

Of note for this clonotype: A much larger clone lies a single base off, so this may be a read error. This chain joins TRBV20-1 and TRBJ2-5; tentatively, D is TRBD2 (5 bases). The CDR3 sequence is 17 residues long. V lost 3 bases and J lost 2, with 22 bases in between. Looked up from germline, CDR1 is DFQATT and CDR2 is SNEGSKA (reference sequence). The CDR3 DNA reads TGCAGTGCTAGTCCGCGGGCGGTCGGATTAAGTCAAGAGACCCAGTACTTC. Translating gives CSASPRAVGLSQETQYF.

In regard to this clonotype: A single base separates this from a much larger clone, so it may be a read error. The V call is TRBV28, the J call TRBJ2-5; weak D call: TRBD1 (5 bases). The CDR3 covers 11 residues. CDR1 and CDR2 (germline): MDHEN, SYDVKM. The CDR3 loop is CASTRAETKYF. CDR3 nucleotides: TGTGCCAGCACCAGGGCGGAGACCAAGTACTTC.